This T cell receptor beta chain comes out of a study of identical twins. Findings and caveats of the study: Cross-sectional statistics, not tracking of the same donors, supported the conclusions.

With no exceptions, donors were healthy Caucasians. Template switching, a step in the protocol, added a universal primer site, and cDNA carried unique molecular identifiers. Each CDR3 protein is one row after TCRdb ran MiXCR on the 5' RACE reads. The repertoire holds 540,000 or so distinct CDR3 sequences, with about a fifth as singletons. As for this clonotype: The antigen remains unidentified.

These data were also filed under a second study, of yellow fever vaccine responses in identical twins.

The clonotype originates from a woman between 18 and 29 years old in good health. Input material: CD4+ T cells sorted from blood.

Written as DNA, the CDR3 is TGTGCCACCTATAGCGGGAGGGCCGGGAATGAGCAGTTCTTC. It translates to CATYSGRAGNEQFF. This chain links TRBV19 with TRBJ2-1, with 11 bases aligning to TRBD2. The V and J ends lost 10 bases and 7 bases, in that order; junction bases with no gene match: 9. CDR1 and CDR2 from the germline V gene are LNHDA and SQIVND (reference sequence). The length of the CDR3 is 14 residues.